The 6 T cell receptor beta chains listed next were all sequenced from one sample in a study of response to subunit inactivated influenza vaccine. TCRdb analysed the RT-PCR reads with MiXCR anew, one entry per CDR3 protein. The sample yields some 500,000 distinct CDR3 sequences, about 25% seen once. Source: CD4+ T cells sorted from PBMCs, taken 5 to 6 days after vaccination. These receptors were collected from a man aged 50-59 years who received an inactivated influenza vaccine.

This chain connects TRBV7-6 to TRBJ2-2; D tentatively reads TRBD1 or TRBD2 (6 bases each). There are 14 residues in the CDR3. Trimming shortened V by 5 bases and J by 9 bases, and 16 bases separated the two germline ends. Germline assignment: CDR1 SGHVS and CDR2 FNYEAQ. The DNA of the CDR3 is TGTGCCAGCAGCATAAGTCAGGGGAGGAGGGAGCTGTTTTTT. Translating it yields CASSISQGRRELFF.

The CDR3 here is CASSLQVGYQPQHF. The CDR3, as DNA: TGTGCCAGCAGCTTACAGGTCGGGTATCAGCCCCAGCATTTT. The V and J genes are TRBV7-2 and TRBJ1-5; D is uncertain. The CDR3 consists of 14 residues. Between the trimmed V and J ends, which lost 2 bases and 5 bases, there was a span of 10 bases. The V gene's germline CDR1 is SGHTA and CDR2 FQGNSA.

V is TRBV14 and J is TRBJ1-2; D gene uncertain. Per germline, CDR1 SGHDN and CDR2 FVKESK. V dropped 1 base and J dropped 2 bases, with 11 bases sitting between them. This CDR3 contains 15 residues. The CDR3, as DNA: TGTGCCAGCAGCCAAGGTTTTCACGGAAACTATGGCTACACCTTC. Protein sequence: CASSQGFHGNYGYTF.

This clonotype was found a few times. This chain joins TRBV7-8 and TRBJ2-3, with 12 bases fitting TRBD2. There are 19 residues in the CDR3. Trimming cost V 1 base and J 0 bases; bases outside gene matches: 8. Germline CDR1 reads SGHVS; CDR2 reads FQNEAQ. This CDR3 is CASSLVGRGLAGSTDTQYF. The CDR3 DNA sequence: TGTGCCAGCAGCTTAGTTGGCAGGGGACTAGCGGGCAGCACAGATACGCAGTATTTT.

The rearrangement joins TRBV15 to TRBJ2-7; D unclear. The V gene's germline CDR1 is LNHNV and CDR2 YYDKDF (reference sequence). The ends were cut back, 0 bases at V and 3 bases at J, with 12 bases in the middle. The CDR3 contains 15 residues. In DNA form, the CDR3 reads TGTGCCACCAGCAGAGATCCCTCGATCCTCTACGAGCAGTACTTC. Residues: CATSRDPSILYEQYF.

The CDR3 is CASSPSGIRDTGELFF. The DNA of the CDR3 is TGTGCCAGCAGCCCATCAGGGATCCGGGACACCGGGGAGCTGTTTTTT. The chain is built from TRBV7-2 and TRBJ2-2, with D possibly being TRBD1 (5 bases). The CDR3 loop spans 16 amino acids. V lost 5 bases and J 3 bases, leaving 16 bases between the germline ends. CDR1 SGHTA and CDR2 FQGNSA come from the germline V gene.